A selection of T cell receptor beta chains follows, all from one sample in a study of T-cell memory formation after mild COVID-19. MiXCR was run by TCRdb on the 5' RACE reads, yielding one entry per CDR3 protein. Among more than 150,000 distinct CDR3 sequences listed, around a fifth were seen once. The sample taken for sequencing was PBMCs or a T cell subset sorted from them (not recorded which). The receptors come from an adult woman who had mild COVID-19 (a few samples of this study predate the infection). Cell type and time point are not known. Both conserved end residues are part of each CDR3. The D gene is left open where the match is weak. A clone size is listed for some rows: how often the clone was seen (once, few, many), or a class if it is expanded.

clone_size	j_call	v_call	d_call	cdr3_aa	cdr3_nt
few	TRBJ2-2	TRBV7-3	TRBD2	CASSSSPGLVPTGELFF	TGTGCCAGCAGCTCGTCTCCGGGACTAGTCCCCACCGGGGAGCTGTTTTTT
.	TRBJ2-7	TRBV29-1	.	CSVENGGVEQYF	TGCAGCGTTGAAAACGGGGGAGTCGAGCAGTACTTC
few	TRBJ1-1	TRBV27	.	CASSLSGGVVDTEAFF	TGTGCCAGCAGTTTATCGGGAGGGGTGGTGGACACTGAAGCTTTCTTT
.	TRBJ2-1	TRBV11-2	.	CASSPGGATPYNEQFF	TGTGCCAGCAGCCCAGGGGGGGCGACCCCCTACAATGAGCAGTTCTTC
few	TRBJ1-6	TRBV4-2	.	CASSQVGPNSPLHF	TGTGCCAGCAGCCAAGTGGGCCCTAATTCACCCCTCCACTTT
.	TRBJ2-7	TRBV4-1	TRBD2	CASSPPRGGLASADQYF	TGCGCCAGCAGCCCCCCCCGGGGAGGACTAGCCTCAGCGGACCAGTACTTC
.	TRBJ2-1	TRBV20-1	TRBD1	CSAPFEGDRVSIGYNEQFF	TGCAGTGCTCCCTTCGAGGGGGACAGGGTCAGTATAGGGTACAATGAGCAGTTCTTC
.	TRBJ1-1	TRBV24-1	.	CATFSPENEAFF	TGTGCCACCTTCTCCCCAGAAAATGAAGCTTTCTTT
.	TRBJ1-5	TRBV15	.	CATSSGNQPQHF	TGTGCCACCAGCAGTGGCAATCAGCCCCAGCATTTT
.	TRBJ2-7	TRBV20-1	.	CSARASSYEQYF	TGCAGTGCTAGGGCTAGCTCCTACGAGCAGTACTTC
few	TRBJ2-7	TRBV6-2/TRBV6-3	.	CASSYSVYEQYF	TGTGCCAGCAGTTACTCGGTCTACGAGCAGTACTTC
few	TRBJ2-7	TRBV4-1	TRBD1	CASSQAGTGEYEQYF	TGCGCCAGCAGCCAAGCGGGCACAGGGGAGTACGAGCAGTACTTC
few	TRBJ2-7	TRBV28	.	CASSLGPSGQYF	TGTGCCAGCAGTTTAGGGCCTTCGGGGCAGTACTTC
.	TRBJ2-7	TRBV3-1	TRBD1	CASSRTGALEQYF	TGTGCCAGCAGCCGGACAGGGGCCCTCGAGCAGTACTTC
many	TRBJ2-5	TRBV12-3/TRBV12-4	.	CASSPFSRDPETQYF	TGTGCCAGCAGTCCTTTTTCCCGGGACCCGGAGACCCAGTACTTC
.	TRBJ2-5	TRBV7-8	.	CASSLVALGGAQYF	TGTGCCAGCAGCTTAGTGGCACTGGGTGGGGCCCAGTACTTC
few	TRBJ1-2	TRBV24-1	.	CATSDRTHGYTF	TGTGCCACCAGTGATCGGACACACGGCTACACCTTC
.	TRBJ1-1	TRBV5-1	TRBD1	CASSVDRGFWNTEAFF	TGCGCCAGCAGCGTTGACAGGGGATTCTGGAACACTGAAGCTTTCTTT
few	TRBJ2-1	TRBV7-8	TRBD1	CASSLRDRKYNEQFF	TGTGCCAGCAGCTTACGGGACAGGAAATACAATGAGCAGTTCTTC
few	TRBJ1-2	TRBV24-1	.	CATSDHTHNSGYGYTF	TGTGCCACCAGTGACCATACACACAACAGCGGCTATGGCTACACCTTC
few	TRBJ2-7	TRBV7-2	.	CASSPLLTGEQYF	TGTGCCAGCAGCCCGTTGTTGACGGGGGAGCAGTACTTC
few	TRBJ2-3	TRBV9	TRBD2	CASSVEWREGPDTQYF	TGTGCCAGCAGCGTAGAGTGGCGGGAGGGGCCAGATACGCAGTATTTT
.	TRBJ1-5	TRBV19	.	CASSIDTTEGQPQHF	TGTGCCAGTAGTATAGATACGACAGAGGGGCAGCCCCAGCATTTT
few	TRBJ2-3	TRBV12-3/TRBV12-4	.	CASSNIGGLYSDTQYF	TGTGCCAGCAGCAATATCGGGGGGCTTTATTCAGATACGCAGTATTTT
.	TRBJ2-1	TRBV15	.	CATSRDVNLNEQFF	TGTGCCACCAGCAGAGATGTCAATCTTAATGAGCAGTTCTTC
few	TRBJ1-6	TRBV5-1	TRBD1	CASSLNLDRNSPLHF	TGCGCCAGCAGCCTTAACCTGGACAGGAATTCACCCCTCCACTTT
.	TRBJ2-1	TRBV27	.	CASSASGLTYNEQFF	TGTGCCAGCAGCGCCTCAGGGTTAACCTACAATGAGCAGTTCTTC
few	TRBJ1-3	TRBV20-1	.	CSARDYQGKGNTIYF	TGCAGTGCTAGAGATTATCAGGGAAAAGGAAACACCATATATTTT
.	TRBJ2-3	TRBV15	.	CATSRDPGSTDTQYF	TGTGCCACCAGCAGAGACCCGGGGAGCACAGATACGCAGTATTTT
.	TRBJ2-3	TRBV27	TRBD2	CASSGTSGSLITDTQYF	TGTGCCAGCAGCGGGACTAGCGGGAGCCTCATCACAGATACGCAGTATTTT
few	TRBJ2-2	TRBV29-1	.	CSVLGTGELFF	TGCAGCGTTCTCGGAACCGGGGAGCTGTTTTTT
few	TRBJ2-5	TRBV2	TRBD2	CASSEGTSGGETQYF	TGTGCCAGCAGTGAAGGGACTAGCGGGGGCGAGACCCAGTACTTC
few	TRBJ1-2	TRBV7-2	.	CASSLIGEDYGYTF	TGTGCCAGCAGCTTAATAGGGGAGGACTATGGCTACACCTTC
.	TRBJ2-3	TRBV12-3/TRBV12-4	TRBD2	CASSLGGPGSTDTQYF	TGTGCCAGCAGTTTGGGAGGGCCAGGGAGCACAGATACGCAGTATTTT
few	TRBJ1-2	TRBV6-5	TRBD1	CASSPIPGQTYGYTF	TGTGCCAGCAGTCCTATACCGGGACAGACTTATGGCTACACCTTC
few	TRBJ1-1	TRBV29-1	.	CSSRSGELNTEAFF	TGCAGCTCTCGGAGTGGGGAATTGAACACTGAAGCTTTCTTT
few	TRBJ2-1	TRBV7-8	TRBD1	CASSLQAGGYNEQFF	TGTGCCAGCAGCTTACAGGCAGGGGGTTACAATGAGCAGTTCTTC
.	TRBJ2-1	TRBV12-3/TRBV12-4	TRBD2	CASSLFLAGSEQFF	TGTGCCAGCAGTTTGTTCCTAGCGGGGAGTGAGCAGTTCTTC
.	TRBJ2-5	TRBV2	.	CASSGGWTALQETQYF	TGTGCCAGCAGTGGGGGGTGGACAGCGTTACAAGAGACCCAGTACTTC
many	TRBJ1-4	TRBV14	TRBD1	CASSQVDRGNEKLFF	TGTGCCAGCAGCCAAGTGGACAGGGGGAATGAAAAACTGTTTTTT
few	TRBJ1-1	TRBV27	.	CASSDRLNTEAFF	TGTGCCAGCAGTGACAGACTGAACACTGAAGCTTTCTTT
.	TRBJ2-7	TRBV6-5	TRBD2	CASSPAGGGIYEQYF	TGTGCCAGCAGTCCCGCGGGGGGGGGGATCTACGAGCAGTACTTC
few	TRBJ2-7	TRBV5-1	.	CASSLGDGGRDEQYF	TGCGCCAGCAGCTTGGGGGACGGGGGGCGAGACGAGCAGTACTTC
few	TRBJ2-5	TRBV7-9	TRBD2	CASSPSPGLAGGETQYF	TGTGCCAGCAGCCCATCGCCGGGACTAGCGGGGGGAGAGACCCAGTACTTC
few	TRBJ2-2	TRBV28	.	CASSFGRLGSGELFF	TGTGCCAGCAGTTTTGGTCGGTTGGGGTCTGGGGAGCTGTTTTTT
.	TRBJ2-3	TRBV27	.	CASSLSGARAQGDTQYF	TGTGCCAGCAGTTTATCGGGGGCGAGGGCCCAGGGAGATACGCAGTATTTT
.	TRBJ2-7	TRBV27	.	CASSFPDRPHEQYF	TGTGCCAGCAGTTTTCCCGACAGGCCCCACGAGCAGTACTTC
.	TRBJ2-7	TRBV6-5	TRBD1	CASSSDRVRMSF	TGTGCCAGCAGTTCGGACAGGGTACGGATGAGCTTC
.	TRBJ1-2	TRBV20-1	TRBD1	CSATRPGQGAPGYTF	TGCAGTGCCACGCGACCGGGACAGGGGGCACCCGGCTACACCTTC
.	TRBJ2-3	TRBV15	.	CATSRDRVASEEYLFGTDTQYF	TGTGCCACCAGCAGAGATCGAGTGGCTAGCGAGGAGTACCTATTTGGCACAGATACGCAGTATTTT
.	TRBJ2-5	TRBV7-9	.	CASSLTLNQETQYF	TGTGCCAGCAGCTTAACCTTGAACCAAGAGACCCAGTACTTC
.	TRBJ2-7	TRBV5-6	.	CASSSSDFSYEQYF	TGTGCCAGCAGCTCCAGCGATTTCTCCTACGAGCAGTACTTC
.	TRBJ2-3	TRBV5-1	TRBD2	CASSLVPSSGGHSTDTQYF	TGCGCCAGCAGCTTGGTCCCTTCTAGCGGGGGGCATAGCACAGATACGCAGTATTTT
.	TRBJ2-1	TRBV9	TRBD2	CASSGGTSGNPSYNEQFF	TGTGCCAGCAGCGGCGGGACTAGCGGGAACCCATCCTACAATGAGCAGTTCTTC
few	TRBJ1-2	TRBV15	.	CATSSRQADWVYGYTF	TGTGCCACCAGCTCCCGACAAGCCGACTGGGTCTATGGCTACACCTTC
many	TRBJ2-5	TRBV12-3/TRBV12-4	.	CASSLALVGLSGPGETQYF	TGTGCCAGCAGTTTAGCGCTCGTTGGACTGAGCGGCCCGGGGGAGACCCAGTACTTC
.	TRBJ1-2	TRBV20-1	TRBD1	CSAREGTGVGYTF	TGCAGTGCTAGAGAGGGTACAGGGGTGGGCTACACCTTC
.	TRBJ2-7	TRBV29-1	.	CSVAIGPYEQYF	TGCAGCGTCGCCATCGGCCCCTACGAGCAGTACTTC
.	TRBJ1-1	TRBV5-1	.	CASSLAWGAQTEAFF	TGCGCCAGCAGCTTGGCCTGGGGGGCTCAGACTGAAGCTTTCTTT
.	TRBJ2-7	TRBV4-3	TRBD1	CASSTDRENREQYF	TGCGCCAGCAGCACCGACAGGGAAAACCGCGAGCAGTACTTC